This is a list of T cell receptor beta chains from one sample in a study of human CD8 memory T cell subsets. For each CDR3 protein, TCRdb gives one entry from its re-call of the 5' RACE reads, without DNA. The sample totals 3,200 or so distinct CDR3 sequences. The sample consisted of CD8+ T cells from PBMCs. The receptors originated from a human donor in good health. The CDR3 runs from the conserved cysteine through the conserved F or W. Clone size is stated in some rows and not others, as once, few, many or a class when expanded.

v_gene: TRBV12-3/TRBV12-4
j_gene: TRBJ1-1
abundance: medium-sized
CDR3aa: CASSTGTGTEAFF

v_gene: TRBV4-3
j_gene: TRBJ2-2
abundance: .
CDR3aa: CASSQVLGLANTGELFF

v_gene: TRBV9
j_gene: TRBJ2-7
abundance: .
CDR3aa: CASNPGLATYEQYF

v_gene: TRBV28
j_gene: TRBJ2-7
abundance: medium-sized
CDR3aa: CASSLFSEQYF

v_gene: TRBV2
j_gene: TRBJ2-1
abundance: medium-sized
CDR3aa: CASRTSGIYYNEQFF

v_gene: TRBV27
j_gene: TRBJ2-7
abundance: medium-sized
CDR3aa: CASSLTPGLSYEQYF

v_gene: TRBV9
j_gene: TRBJ2-7
abundance: medium-sized
CDR3aa: CASSVEWGGTYEQYF

v_gene: TRBV14
j_gene: TRBJ2-2
abundance: .
CDR3aa: CASSQEQFTGELFF

v_gene: TRBV12-5
j_gene: TRBJ1-3
abundance: .
CDR3aa: CASGLLFDSPNERVGNTIYF

v_gene: TRBV5-1
j_gene: TRBJ2-2
abundance: .
CDR3aa: CASFSTGELFF

v_gene: TRBV5-4
j_gene: TRBJ2-3
abundance: .
CDR3aa: CASSFAGASTDTQYF

v_gene: TRBV10-3
j_gene: TRBJ2-7
abundance: medium-sized
CDR3aa: CAISSGGVLPYEQYF

v_gene: TRBV7-8
j_gene: TRBJ1-2
abundance: .
CDR3aa: CASQGASYGYTF

v_gene: TRBV2
j_gene: TRBJ2-5
abundance: .
CDR3aa: CASSGGRLETQYF

v_gene: TRBV6-6
j_gene: TRBJ1-3
abundance: .
CDR3aa: CAGGYSGNTIYF

v_gene: TRBV5-6
j_gene: TRBJ1-1
abundance: .
CDR3aa: CASSEDMNTEAFF

v_gene: TRBV15
j_gene: TRBJ1-4
abundance: .
CDR3aa: CATSRATGEGEKLFF

v_gene: TRBV19
j_gene: TRBJ2-1
abundance: .
CDR3aa: CASSVLVNEQFF

v_gene: TRBV14
j_gene: TRBJ2-7
abundance: medium-sized
CDR3aa: CASSLRDRGVYEQYF

v_gene: TRBV7-9
j_gene: TRBJ2-7
abundance: .
CDR3aa: CASSLVANYEQYF

v_gene: TRBV18
j_gene: TRBJ1-2
abundance: medium-sized
CDR3aa: CASSPGTDYGYTF

v_gene: TRBV4-2
j_gene: TRBJ2-2
abundance: medium-sized
CDR3aa: CASSQAQGDTGELFF

v_gene: TRBV20-1
j_gene: TRBJ1-1
abundance: .
CDR3aa: CSAAEESVDTEAFF

v_gene: TRBV6-4
j_gene: TRBJ2-1
abundance: .
CDR3aa: CASSDGTSGNEQFF

v_gene: TRBV5-1
j_gene: TRBJ2-2
abundance: .
CDR3aa: CASSSRQGENTGELFF

v_gene: TRBV28
j_gene: TRBJ2-7
abundance: .
CDR3aa: CASLSGAYEQYF

v_gene: TRBV7-2
j_gene: TRBJ2-7
abundance: medium-sized
CDR3aa: CASSVRDAAYEQYF

v_gene: TRBV11-2
j_gene: TRBJ2-7
abundance: .
CDR3aa: CASSLASGHEQYF

v_gene: TRBV19
j_gene: TRBJ2-5
abundance: .
CDR3aa: CARRGGRMQETQYF

v_gene: TRBV28
j_gene: TRBJ2-1
abundance: .
CDR3aa: CASSRISSYNEQFF

v_gene: TRBV7-6
j_gene: TRBJ1-2
abundance: .
CDR3aa: CASSPLPGLEGYTF

v_gene: TRBV7-9
j_gene: TRBJ2-1
abundance: .
CDR3aa: CASSFGSRAFLSYNEQFF

v_gene: TRBV15
j_gene: TRBJ2-3
abundance: .
CDR3aa: CATSSPAGNRDLVFGTDTQYF

v_gene: TRBV28
j_gene: TRBJ2-5
abundance: medium-sized
CDR3aa: CASSLSRRGKETQYF

v_gene: TRBV7-8
j_gene: TRBJ2-2
abundance: .
CDR3aa: CASRVGLANTGELFF

v_gene: TRBV5-4
j_gene: TRBJ2-2
abundance: medium-sized
CDR3aa: CASSLMVATGELFF

v_gene: TRBV5-1
j_gene: TRBJ2-7
abundance: medium-sized
CDR3aa: CASSLDRFSYEQYF

v_gene: TRBV18
j_gene: TRBJ2-7
abundance: .
CDR3aa: CASSPLGGFLSDEQYF

v_gene: TRBV4-3
j_gene: TRBJ2-1
abundance: medium-sized
CDR3aa: CASSQDTGWLAGGNEQFF

v_gene: TRBV7-9
j_gene: TRBJ2-7
abundance: .
CDR3aa: CASSPTGALYEQYF

v_gene: TRBV4-3
j_gene: TRBJ1-2
abundance: medium-sized
CDR3aa: CASSRGQGVGYTF

v_gene: TRBV5-1
j_gene: TRBJ2-3
abundance: large
CDR3aa: CASYLAGGTDTQYF

v_gene: TRBV4-1
j_gene: TRBJ1-1
abundance: .
CDR3aa: CASSQIGQGEAFF

v_gene: TRBV27
j_gene: TRBJ1-2
abundance: medium-sized
CDR3aa: CASSAGTGFYGYTF

v_gene: TRBV2
j_gene: TRBJ1-2
abundance: medium-sized
CDR3aa: CASSAVGQSRYGYTF

v_gene: TRBV4-3
j_gene: TRBJ2-1
abundance: large
CDR3aa: CASSAVSSSTPAYNEQFF

v_gene: TRBV6-2/TRBV6-3
j_gene: TRBJ2-1
abundance: .
CDR3aa: CASSYSMAGGPRNEQFF

v_gene: TRBV28
j_gene: TRBJ1-5
abundance: .
CDR3aa: CASSSRDRGPQPQHF

v_gene: TRBV29-1
j_gene: TRBJ2-7
abundance: medium-sized
CDR3aa: CSVEEGLYEQYF

v_gene: TRBV10-3
j_gene: TRBJ2-7
abundance: .
CDR3aa: CAISELGDEQYF

v_gene: TRBV6-2/TRBV6-3
j_gene: TRBJ2-5
abundance: .
CDR3aa: CASSYASGLSVETQYF

v_gene: TRBV6-5
j_gene: TRBJ2-1
abundance: .
CDR3aa: CASSYSSARGGNEQFF

v_gene: TRBV28
j_gene: TRBJ2-3
abundance: .
CDR3aa: CASSDGGRVLTDTQYF

v_gene: TRBV10-3
j_gene: TRBJ1-1
abundance: medium-sized
CDR3aa: CAIRGTAGYTEAFF

v_gene: TRBV7-9
j_gene: TRBJ2-7
abundance: .
CDR3aa: CASSFLETGAYEQYF